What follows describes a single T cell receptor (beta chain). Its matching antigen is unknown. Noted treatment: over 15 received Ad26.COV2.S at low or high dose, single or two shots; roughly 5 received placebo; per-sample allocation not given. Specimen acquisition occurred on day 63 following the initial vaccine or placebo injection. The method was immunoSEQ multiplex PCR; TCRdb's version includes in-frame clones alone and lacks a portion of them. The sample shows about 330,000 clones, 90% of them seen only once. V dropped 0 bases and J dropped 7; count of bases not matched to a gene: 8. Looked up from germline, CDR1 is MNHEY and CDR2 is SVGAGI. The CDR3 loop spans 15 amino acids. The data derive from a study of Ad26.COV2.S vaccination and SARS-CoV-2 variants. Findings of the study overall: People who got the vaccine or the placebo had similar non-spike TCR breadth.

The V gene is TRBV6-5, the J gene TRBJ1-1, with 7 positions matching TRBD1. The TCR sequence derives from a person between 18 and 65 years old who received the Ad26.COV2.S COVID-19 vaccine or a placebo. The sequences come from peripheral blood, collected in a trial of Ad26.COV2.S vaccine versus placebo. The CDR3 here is CASSYSATGDGEAFF. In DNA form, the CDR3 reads TGTGCCAGCAGTTACTCGGCCACAGGGGACGGTGAAGCTTTCTTT.